A selection of T cell receptor beta chains follows, all from one sample in a study of spatial heterogeneity in lung cancer. TCRdb re-called the 5' RACE reads through MiXCR, storing one row per CDR3 protein. Among 45,000 to 65,000 distinct CDR3 sequences listed, under 8% were seen once. This specimen was PBMCs, taken at follow-up. The origin of the receptors is a female donor with early-stage non-small cell lung cancer. CDR3s include the opening cysteine and the closing phenylalanine or tryptophan. The order of the fields is clone size, D gene, J gene, V gene, CDR3 protein, CDR3 DNA. The D gene is left open where the match is weak. Size values are once, few and many counts, or a class for expanded clones, and some rows have none.

>.|.|TRBJ1-5|TRBV28
CASSAPQGVGQPQHF
TGTGCCAGCAGTGCTCCACAGGGAGTCGGTCAGCCCCAGCATTTT
>many|.|TRBJ2-1|TRBV5-1
CASSLTGTLTYNEQFF
TGCGCCAGCAGCTTAACCGGGACACTGACCTACAATGAGCAGTTCTTC
>.|.|TRBJ2-5|TRBV29-1
CSVVGQGGWKETQYF
TGCAGCGTTGTCGGTCAGGGGGGGTGGAAAGAGACCCAGTACTTC
>many|.|TRBJ2-3|TRBV2
CASSKHTDTQYF
TGTGCCAGCTCCAAGCACACAGATACGCAGTATTTT
>.|.|TRBJ2-3|TRBV12-3/TRBV12-4
CASSEWVAGGRDTQYF
TGTGCCAGCAGTGAGTGGGTAGCTGGGGGACGGGATACGCAGTATTTT
>many|.|TRBJ1-1|TRBV5-6
CASSPRGKNTEAFF
TGTGCCAGCAGCCCCCGCGGCAAGAACACTGAAGCTTTCTTT
>many|.|TRBJ2-5|TRBV5-1
CASLTSPGEETQYF
TGCGCCAGCTTAACTAGCCCTGGTGAAGAGACCCAGTACTTC
>few|.|TRBJ2-5|TRBV20-1
CSAVGGWETQYF
TGCAGTGCCGTCGGGGGATGGGAGACCCAGTACTTC
>few|.|TRBJ2-1|TRBV20-1
CSATVGELYNEQFF
TGCAGTGCGACGGTCGGGGAACTTTACAATGAGCAGTTCTTC
>.|.|TRBJ2-5|TRBV20-1
CSASSDQETQYF
TGCAGTGCTAGTTCTGATCAAGAGACCCAGTACTTC
>.|TRBD2|TRBJ2-1|TRBV5-1
CASSLAASGGYNEQFF
TGCGCCAGCAGCTTGGCCGCTAGCGGGGGGTACAATGAGCAGTTCTTC
>many|TRBD1|TRBJ1-4|TRBV7-6
CASSHNRGKEKLFF
TGTGCCAGCAGCCATAACAGGGGTAAAGAAAAACTGTTTTTT
>many|.|TRBJ1-2|TRBV6-5
CASRLLPRANYGYTF
TGTGCCAGCAGGTTACTCCCCCGGGCGAACTATGGCTACACCTTC
>.|TRBD2|TRBJ2-6|TRBV10-3
CAISEREGGASSSVLTF
TGTGCCATCAGTGAGAGGGAGGGCGGGGCCTCCTCAAGTGTCCTGACTTTC
>many|.|TRBJ1-4|TRBV20-1
CSARVGANEKLFF
TGCAGTGCTAGAGTAGGGGCTAATGAAAAACTGTTTTTT
>.|.|TRBJ2-3|TRBV20-1
CSAPGPSPSTDTQYF
TGCAGTGCCCCCGGTCCCAGCCCGAGCACAGATACGCAGTATTTT
>.|.|TRBJ1-5|TRBV5-1
CASSPDGGHQPQHF
TGCGCCAGCAGCCCGGACGGCGGGCATCAGCCCCAGCATTTT
>.|.|TRBJ1-1|TRBV5-1
CASSLAGGVNTEAFF
TGCGCCAGCAGCCTCGCTGGAGGTGTGAACACTGAAGCTTTCTTT
>many|.|TRBJ1-2|TRBV6-1
CASSEESGDGYTF
TGTGCCAGCAGTGAAGAATCGGGGGACGGCTACACCTTC
>few|TRBD1|TRBJ2-7|TRBV4-1
CASSHPGQGVYEQYF
TGCGCCAGCAGCCACCCGGGACAGGGAGTGTACGAGCAGTACTTC
>many|.|TRBJ2-2|TRBV4-2
CASSHAYGELFF
TGTGCCAGCAGCCACGCCTACGGGGAGCTGTTTTTT
>many|.|TRBJ1-1|TRBV11-2
CASSYLERTEAFF
TGTGCCAGCAGCTATCTGGAGCGCACTGAAGCTTTCTTT
>many|.|TRBJ1-1|TRBV18
CASSPSRALSEAFF
TGTGCCAGCTCACCCAGCCGGGCCCTTAGTGAAGCTTTCTTT
>many|TRBD2|TRBJ2-3|TRBV12-3/TRBV12-4
CASRRLAGADTQYF
TGTGCCAGCAGACGACTAGCGGGGGCAGATACGCAGTATTTT
>few|TRBD2|TRBJ2-7|TRBV6-2/TRBV6-3
CASSSRGAGAGDEQYF
TGTGCCAGCAGCTCCCGGGGAGCGGGGGCTGGTGACGAGCAGTACTTC
>.|.|TRBJ1-1|TRBV28
CACGGSQAFF
TGTGCCTGTGGGGGTAGTCAAGCTTTCTTT
>few|TRBD1|TRBJ2-7|TRBV5-1
CASRPQGPSSYEQYF
TGCGCCAGCAGACCACAGGGGCCTAGCTCCTACGAGCAGTACTTC
>few|.|TRBJ2-2|TRBV7-9
CASNRMEGAGELFF
TGTGCCAGCAATCGGATGGAGGGGGCCGGGGAGCTGTTTTTT
>few|TRBD2|TRBJ2-1|TRBV11-2
CASRPGLGGGGGHEQFF
TGTGCCAGCAGACCAGGACTAGGAGGTGGCGGGGGACATGAGCAGTTCTTC
>many|TRBD1|TRBJ1-1|TRBV12-3/TRBV12-4
CASSRSPGQSYTEAFF
TGTGCCAGCAGTCGATCCCCGGGACAGAGCTACACTGAAGCTTTCTTT
>many|TRBD2|TRBJ2-5|TRBV28
CASSLGRWGGTETQYF
TGTGCCAGCAGTTTAGGCCGTTGGGGGGGGACGGAGACCCAGTACTTC
>many|.|TRBJ2-3|TRBV12-3/TRBV12-4
CASNNQLDTQYF
TGTGCCAGCAACAACCAGTTGGATACGCAGTATTTT
>many|.|TRBJ1-4|TRBV7-8
CASNRPNEKLFF
TGTGCCAGCAATAGACCTAATGAAAAACTGTTTTTT
>few|.|TRBJ2-7|TRBV3-1
CASSLWTRQAYEQYF
TGTGCCAGCAGCCTATGGACCCGGCAGGCCTACGAGCAGTACTTC
>many|.|TRBJ2-5|TRBV20-1
CSVYLRTQYF
TGCAGTGTTTACCTACGGACCCAGTACTTC
>many|TRBD2|TRBJ2-1|TRBV5-1
CASSRTSGGDEQFF
TGCGCCAGCAGCCGGACTAGCGGGGGTGATGAGCAGTTCTTC
>few|.|TRBJ1-2|TRBV13
CASSPRTDYGYTF
TGTGCCAGCAGCCCCCGGACAGACTATGGCTACACCTTC
>.|.|TRBJ2-4|TRBV7-2
CASSKNTLNIQYF
TGTGCCAGCAGTAAAAACACGTTAAACATTCAGTACTTC
>few|.|TRBJ2-2|TRBV6-2/TRBV6-3
CASSKLQGSGELFF
TGTGCCAGCAGCAAACTACAGGGCTCCGGGGAGCTGTTTTTT
>.|TRBD1|TRBJ1-1|TRBV2
CASSGGQGLTMNTEAFF
TGTGCCAGCAGTGGGGGACAGGGATTAACCATGAACACTGAAGCTTTCTTT
>many|.|TRBJ2-1|TRBV5-1
CASSADTYNEQFF
TGCGCCAGCAGCGCCGACACGTACAATGAGCAGTTCTTC